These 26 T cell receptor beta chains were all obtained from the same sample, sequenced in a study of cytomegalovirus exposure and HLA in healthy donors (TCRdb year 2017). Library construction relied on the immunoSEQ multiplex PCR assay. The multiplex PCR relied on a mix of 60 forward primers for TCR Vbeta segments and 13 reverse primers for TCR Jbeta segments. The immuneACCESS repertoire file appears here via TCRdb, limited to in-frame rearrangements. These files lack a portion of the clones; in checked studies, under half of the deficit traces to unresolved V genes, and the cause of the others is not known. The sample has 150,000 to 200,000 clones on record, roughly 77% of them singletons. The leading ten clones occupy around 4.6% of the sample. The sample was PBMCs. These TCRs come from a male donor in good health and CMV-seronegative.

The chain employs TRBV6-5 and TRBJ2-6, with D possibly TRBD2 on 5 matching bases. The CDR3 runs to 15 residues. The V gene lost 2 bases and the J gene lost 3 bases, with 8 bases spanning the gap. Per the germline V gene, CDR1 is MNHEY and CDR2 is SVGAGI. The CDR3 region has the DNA TGTGCCAGCAGTTACAAGAGGGTTGGGGCCAACGTCCTGACTTTC. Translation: CASSYKRVGANVLTF.

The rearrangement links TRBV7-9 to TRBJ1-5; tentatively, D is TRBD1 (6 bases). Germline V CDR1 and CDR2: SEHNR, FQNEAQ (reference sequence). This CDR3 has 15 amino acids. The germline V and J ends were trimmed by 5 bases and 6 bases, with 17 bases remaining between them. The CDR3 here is CASSLQGSGSQPQHF. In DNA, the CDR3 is TGTGCCAGCAGCCTCCAGGGGTCTGGGAGTCAGCCCCAGCATTTT.

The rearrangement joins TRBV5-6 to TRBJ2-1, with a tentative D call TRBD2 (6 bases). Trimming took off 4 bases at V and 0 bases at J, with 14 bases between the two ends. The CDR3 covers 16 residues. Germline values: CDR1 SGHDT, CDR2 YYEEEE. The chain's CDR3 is CASSSGLYSSYNEQFF. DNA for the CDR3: TGTGCCAGCAGCAGCGGACTATACAGCTCCTACAATGAGCAGTTCTTC. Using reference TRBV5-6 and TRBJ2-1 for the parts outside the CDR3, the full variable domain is DAGVTQSPTHLIKTRGQQVTLRCSPKSGHDTVSWYQQALGQGPQFIFQYYEEEERQRGNFPDRFSGHQFPNYSSELNVNALLLGDSALYLCASSSGLYSSYNEQFFGPGTRLTVL.

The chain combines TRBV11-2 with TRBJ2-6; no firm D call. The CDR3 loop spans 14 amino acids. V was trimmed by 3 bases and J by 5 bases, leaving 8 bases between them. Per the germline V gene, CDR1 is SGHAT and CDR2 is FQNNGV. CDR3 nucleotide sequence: TGTGCCAGCAGCTTGGAGTACTGGGCCAACGTCCTGACTTTC. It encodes CASSLEYWANVLTF.

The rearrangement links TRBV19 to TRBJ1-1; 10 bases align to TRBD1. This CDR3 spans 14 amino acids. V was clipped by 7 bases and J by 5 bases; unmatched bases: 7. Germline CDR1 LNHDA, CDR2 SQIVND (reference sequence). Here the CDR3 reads CASTHDRGQTEAFF. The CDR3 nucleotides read TGTGCCAGTACCCACGACAGGGGGCAGACTGAAGCTTTCTTT.

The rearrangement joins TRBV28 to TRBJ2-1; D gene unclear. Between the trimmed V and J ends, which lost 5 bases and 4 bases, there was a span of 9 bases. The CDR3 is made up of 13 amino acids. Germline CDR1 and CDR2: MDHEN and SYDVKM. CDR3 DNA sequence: TGTGCCAGCAGTGTGGCGACTTACAATGAGCAGTTCTTC. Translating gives CASSVATYNEQFF.

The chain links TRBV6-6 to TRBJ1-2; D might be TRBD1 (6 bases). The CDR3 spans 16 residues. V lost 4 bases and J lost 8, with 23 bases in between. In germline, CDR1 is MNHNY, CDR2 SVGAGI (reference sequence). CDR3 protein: CASSSATGGVGLGYTF. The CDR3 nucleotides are TGTGCCAGCAGTTCGGCCACGGGGGGCGTCGGGCTGGGCTACACCTTC.

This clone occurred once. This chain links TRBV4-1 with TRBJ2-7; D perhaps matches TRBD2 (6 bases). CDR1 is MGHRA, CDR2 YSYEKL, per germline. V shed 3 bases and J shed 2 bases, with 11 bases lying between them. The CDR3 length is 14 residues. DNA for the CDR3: TGCGCCAGCAGCCAGACTACGGGGGCCTACGAGCAGTACTTC. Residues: CASSQTTGAYEQYF.

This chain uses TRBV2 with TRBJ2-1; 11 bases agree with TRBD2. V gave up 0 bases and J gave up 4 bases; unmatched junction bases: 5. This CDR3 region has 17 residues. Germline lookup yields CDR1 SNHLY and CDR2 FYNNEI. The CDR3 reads CASSEAYSGGAYNEQFF. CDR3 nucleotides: TGTGCCAGCAGTGAAGCCTATAGCGGGGGGGCTTACAATGAGCAGTTCTTC.

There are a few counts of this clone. In DNA form, the CDR3 reads TGTGCCAGCAGCTTAGCGGGGGGTTACAATGAGCAGTTCTTC. Translating it yields CASSLAGGYNEQFF. This chain links TRBV7-3 with TRBJ2-1, with TRBD2 identical over 8 bases. This CDR3 region has 14 residues. The ends lost 2 bases at V and 4 bases at J; junction bases unmatched: 1. Germline assignment: CDR1 SGHTA and CDR2 FQGTGA.

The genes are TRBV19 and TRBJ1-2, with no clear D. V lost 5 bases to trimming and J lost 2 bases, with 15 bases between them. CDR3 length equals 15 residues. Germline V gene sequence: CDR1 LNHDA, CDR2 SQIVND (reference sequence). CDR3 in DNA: TGTGCCAGTAGTTTCTACACCGCTAGCAACTATGGCTACACCTTC. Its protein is CASSFYTASNYGYTF.

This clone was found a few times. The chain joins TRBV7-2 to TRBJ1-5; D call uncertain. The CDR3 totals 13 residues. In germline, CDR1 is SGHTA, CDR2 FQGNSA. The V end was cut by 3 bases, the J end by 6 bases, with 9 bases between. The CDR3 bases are TGTGCCAGCAGCTTTCAGGTCAGTCAGCCCCAGCATTTT. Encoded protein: CASSFQVSQPQHF.

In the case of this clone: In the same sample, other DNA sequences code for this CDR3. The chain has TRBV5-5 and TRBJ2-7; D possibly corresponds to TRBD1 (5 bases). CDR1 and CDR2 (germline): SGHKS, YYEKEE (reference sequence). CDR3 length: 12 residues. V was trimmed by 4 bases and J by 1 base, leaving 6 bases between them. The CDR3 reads CASSQGSYEQYF. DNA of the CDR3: TGTGCCAGCAGCCAGGGTTCCTACGAGCAGTACTTC.

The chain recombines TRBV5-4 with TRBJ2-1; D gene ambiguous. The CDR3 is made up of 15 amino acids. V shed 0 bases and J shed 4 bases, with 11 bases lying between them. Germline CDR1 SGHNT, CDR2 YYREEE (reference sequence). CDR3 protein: CASSLEECTYNEQFF. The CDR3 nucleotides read TGTGCCAGCAGCTTGGAGGAGTGCACTTACAATGAGCAGTTCTTC.

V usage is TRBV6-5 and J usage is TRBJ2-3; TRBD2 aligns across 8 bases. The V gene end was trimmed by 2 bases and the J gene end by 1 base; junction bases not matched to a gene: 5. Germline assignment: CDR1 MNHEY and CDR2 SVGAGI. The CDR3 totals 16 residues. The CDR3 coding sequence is TGTGCCAGCAGTTACAACGGGAGGGCAGGCACAGATACGCAGTATTTT. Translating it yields CASSYNGRAGTDTQYF.

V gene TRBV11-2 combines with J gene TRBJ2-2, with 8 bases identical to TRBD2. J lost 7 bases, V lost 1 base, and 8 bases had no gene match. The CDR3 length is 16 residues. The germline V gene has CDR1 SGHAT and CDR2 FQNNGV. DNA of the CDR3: TGTGCCAGCAGCTTAGTAAATAGCGGGACCTTCGGGGAGCTGTTTTTT. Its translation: CASSLVNSGTFGELFF.

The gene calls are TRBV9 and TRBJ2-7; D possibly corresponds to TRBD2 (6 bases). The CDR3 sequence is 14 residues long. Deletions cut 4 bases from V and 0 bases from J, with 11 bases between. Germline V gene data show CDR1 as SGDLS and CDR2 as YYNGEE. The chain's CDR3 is CASSPAGSSYEQYF. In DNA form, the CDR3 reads TGTGCCAGCAGCCCAGCGGGTAGCTCCTACGAGCAGTACTTC.

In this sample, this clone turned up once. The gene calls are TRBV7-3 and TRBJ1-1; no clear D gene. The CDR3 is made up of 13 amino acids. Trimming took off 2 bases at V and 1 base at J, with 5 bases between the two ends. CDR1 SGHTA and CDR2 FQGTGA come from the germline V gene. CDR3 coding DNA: TGTGCCAGCAGCTTATTATCGAACACTGAAGCTTTCTTT. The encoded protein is CASSLLSNTEAFF.

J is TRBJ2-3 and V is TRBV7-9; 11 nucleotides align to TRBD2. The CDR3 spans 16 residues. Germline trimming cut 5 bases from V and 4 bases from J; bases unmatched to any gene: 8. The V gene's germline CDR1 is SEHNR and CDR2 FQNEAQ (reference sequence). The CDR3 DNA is TGTGCCAGCAGCCGGGGGCTAGCGGGGGGCTCAGATACGCAGTATTTT. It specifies CASSRGLAGGSDTQYF. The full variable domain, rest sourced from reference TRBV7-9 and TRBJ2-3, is DTGVSQNPRHKITKRGQNVTFRCDPISEHNRLYWYRQTLGQGPEFLTYFQNEAQLEKSRLLSDRFSAERPKGSFSTLEIQRTEQGDSAMYLCASSRGLAGGSDTQYFGPGTRLTVL.

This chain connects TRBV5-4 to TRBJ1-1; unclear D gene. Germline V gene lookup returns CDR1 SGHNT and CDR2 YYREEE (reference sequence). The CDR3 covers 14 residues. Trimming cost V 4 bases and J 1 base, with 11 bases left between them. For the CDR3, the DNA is TGTGCCAGCAGCCCGGAACCAGGGAACACTGAAGCTTTCTTT. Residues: CASSPEPGNTEAFF.

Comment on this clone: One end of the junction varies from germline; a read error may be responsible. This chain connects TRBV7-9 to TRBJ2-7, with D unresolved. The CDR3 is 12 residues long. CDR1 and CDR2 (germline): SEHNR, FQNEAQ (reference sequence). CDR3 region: CSSSLMSDEQYF. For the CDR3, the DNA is TGTTCCAGCAGCTTAATGTCCGACGAGCAGTACTTC.

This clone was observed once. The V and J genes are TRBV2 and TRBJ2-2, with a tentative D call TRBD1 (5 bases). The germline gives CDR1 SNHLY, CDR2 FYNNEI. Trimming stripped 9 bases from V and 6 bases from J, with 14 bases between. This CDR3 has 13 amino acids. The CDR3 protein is CASLTTVAGELFF. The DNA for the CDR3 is TGTGCCAGTTTAACGACAGTCGCCGGGGAGCTGTTTTTT.

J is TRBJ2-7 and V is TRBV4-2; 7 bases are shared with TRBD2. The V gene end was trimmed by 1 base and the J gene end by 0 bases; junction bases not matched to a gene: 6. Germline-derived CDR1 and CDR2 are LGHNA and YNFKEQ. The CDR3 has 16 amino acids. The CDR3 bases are TGTGCCAGCAGCCAAGCCCACCTAGCGGACTCCTACGAGCAGTACTTC. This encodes CASSQAHLADSYEQYF.

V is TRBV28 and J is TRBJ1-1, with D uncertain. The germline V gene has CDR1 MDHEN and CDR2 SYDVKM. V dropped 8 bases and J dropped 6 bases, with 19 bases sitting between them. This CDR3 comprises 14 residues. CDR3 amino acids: CASLSRGRVSEAFF. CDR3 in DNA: TGTGCCAGCCTCTCGAGAGGGAGAGTCTCTGAAGCTTTCTTT.

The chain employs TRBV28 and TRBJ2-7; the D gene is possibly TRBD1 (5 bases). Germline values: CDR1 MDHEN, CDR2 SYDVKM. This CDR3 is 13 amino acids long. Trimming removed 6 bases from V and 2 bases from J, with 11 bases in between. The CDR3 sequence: CASSLPGPYEQYF. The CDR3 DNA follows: TGTGCCAGCAGCCTCCCAGGGCCCTACGAGCAGTACTTC.

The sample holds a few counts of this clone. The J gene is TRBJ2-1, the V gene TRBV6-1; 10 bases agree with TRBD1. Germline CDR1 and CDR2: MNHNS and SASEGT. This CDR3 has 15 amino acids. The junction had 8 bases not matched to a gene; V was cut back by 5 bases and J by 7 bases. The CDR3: CASSTTWTGGNEQFF. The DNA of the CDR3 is TGTGCCAGCAGTACCACCTGGACAGGGGGGAATGAGCAGTTCTTC.